One sample yielded the 8 T cell receptor beta chains listed below, sequenced in a study of response to subunit inactivated influenza vaccine (dated by TCRdb to about 2018). Library preparation used RT-PCR. The listed sequencing device is Illumina HiSeq 2500. The public reads were quality trimmed at Q25 with fastp and then assembled into clones with MiXCR by TCRdb, keeping productive beta chains. CDR3 protein sequences are deduplicated, and each keeps its most common genes and DNA. For this sample the table gives 500,000 to 600,000 distinct CDR3 sequences, of which 10% to 15% were detected only once. Jointly, the top ten make up 10% of the sample. The source was PBMCs from blood, collected on the day of vaccination. Source of these receptors: a man aged 50 to 59 who received an inactivated influenza vaccine. Donor details come from another sample of the same person, matched by shared clones.

The chain links TRBV24-1 to TRBJ2-3; 7 bases are shared with TRBD2. CDR3 size: 20 residues. V lost 1 base, J lost 2 bases, and 17 bases stayed unmatched. The germline gives CDR1 KGHDR, CDR2 SFDVKD. The CDR3 sequence: CATSDFGLRGEKPTTDTQYF. CDR3 DNA sequence: TGTGCCACCAGTGATTTCGGGCTACGGGGGGAGAAGCCAACCACAGATACGCAGTATTTT.

In this sample, this clonotype turned up a few times. The rearrangement uses TRBV12-3 or TRBV12-4 and TRBJ2-3; unclear D gene. V shed 5 bases and J shed 6 bases, with 24 bases lying between them. The CDR3 contains 17 residues. CDR3 in amino acids: CASSRAPGAGMTDTQYF. Written as DNA, the CDR3 is TGTGCCAGCAGTAGGGCCCCGGGCGCAGGTATGACGGATACGCAGTATTTT.

This clonotype occurred a few times. This chain connects TRBV4-1 to TRBJ1-6; no definite D call. With 2 bases removed from V and 8 bases from J, the gap between germline ends came to 7 bases. The CDR3 contains 13 residues. The germline gives CDR1 MGHRA, CDR2 YSYEKL. CDR3 DNA: TGCGCCAGCAGCCAAAACACGGATTCACCCCTCCACTTT. Translated, it gives CASSQNTDSPLHF.

A few counts support this clonotype. This rearrangement joins TRBV20-1 to TRBJ2-7; a weak D match, TRBD1 (7 bases). The CDR3 totals 15 residues. Germline V gene sequence: CDR1 DFQATT, CDR2 SNEGSKA (reference sequence). Trimming took off 0 bases at V and 7 bases at J, with 19 bases between the two ends. The CDR3 loop is CSARDYLEGAGEQYF. CDR3 nucleotides: TGCAGTGCTAGAGATTATTTAGAGGGGGCGGGGGAGCAGTACTTC.

V is TRBV15 and J is TRBJ1-2, with a tentative D call TRBD1 (5 bases). Germline lookup yields CDR1 LNHNV and CDR2 YYDKDF (reference sequence). V shed 0 bases and J shed 9 bases, with 8 bases lying between them. CDR3 length: 12 amino acids. The DNA for the CDR3 is TGTGCCACCAGCAGAGATCAGGGAAGCTACACCTTC. It yields the protein CATSRDQGSYTF.

This chain joins TRBV20-1 and TRBJ2-2, with D tentatively TRBD2 (7 bases). This CDR3 comprises 15 residues. V dropped 6 bases and J dropped 4 bases, with 18 bases sitting between them. Germline V CDR1 and CDR2: DFQATT, SNEGSKA (reference sequence). The CDR3 nucleotides are TGCAGTGCCCCCTTAGGGGGAGGGGGCACCGGGGAGCTGTTTTTT. Translating it yields CSAPLGGGGTGELFF.

This clonotype was found many times. The V gene is TRBV7-2, the J gene TRBJ2-5; D not resolved. The CDR3 extends over 13 amino acids. V lost 1 base to trimming and J lost 4 bases, with 7 bases between them. Germline loops: CDR1 SGHTA, CDR2 FQGNSA. This CDR3 is CASSLVFRETQYF. DNA of the CDR3: TGTGCCAGCAGCTTAGTATTCCGAGAGACCCAGTACTTC. Together with reference TRBV7-2 and TRBJ2-5, the CDR3 gives the full variable domain: GAGVSQSPSNKVTEKGKDVELRCDPISGHTALYWYRQSLGQGLEFLIYFQGNSAPDKSGLPSDRFSAERTGGSVSTLTIQRTQQEDSAVYLCASSLVFRETQYFGPGTRLLVL.

This clonotype was counted only a few times. The genes are TRBV5-1 and TRBJ2-1; 9 nucleotides agree with TRBD2. Germline V CDR1 and CDR2: SGHRS, YFSETQ. With 5 bases clipped from V and 6 bases from J, the junction kept 9 bases outside the gene matches. This CDR3 has 15 amino acids. The CDR3 region has the DNA TGCGCCAGCAGTGCCGGGACTAGCAATGTCAATGAGCAGTTCTTC. The encoded protein is CASSAGTSNVNEQFF.